The source of this T cell receptor beta chain is a study of cytomegalovirus exposure and HLA in healthy donors. Study findings and constraints: By a later analysis, the bulk of CMV-associated TCR beta chains appeared HLA-restricted. There were some public TCRs occurring in many donors, but most TCR sequences were rare.

The table lists this clone with a few counts. Antigen: not known. Primers for the PCR totalled 60 Vbeta and 13 Jbeta. Method: immunoSEQ multiplex PCR; TCRdb's copy keeps in-frame clones and lacks some. The sample carries a few hundred thousand clones, approximately 79% recorded once. The sample was PBMCs. This sequence originates from a girl aged 2 to 9 in good health and CMV-seronegative.

CDR3 sequence: CASSLTGKLYNSPLHF. CDR3 DNA sequence: TGTGCCAGCAGCTTAACAGGGAAGCTCTATAATTCACCCCTCCACTTT. The chain employs TRBV13 and TRBJ1-6, with D maybe TRBD1 (6 bases). Germline-derived CDR1 and CDR2 are PRHDT and FYEKMQ (reference sequence). V was trimmed by 2 bases and J by 3 bases, leaving 11 bases between them. This CDR3 contains 16 residues.